The 19 T cell receptor beta chains given below trace back to one sample, sequenced in a study of blood T cells in healthy people across ages. Primers used in a second PCR of about 7 to 12 cycles were a sample-barcoded 5' primer and a J-beta primer mix. In TCRdb, the 5' RACE reads were re-called with MiXCR into one record per CDR3 protein. The top ten clones hold 20% to 25% of a sample with 910,000 or so distinct CDR3 sequences, about 51% of them seen once. Sample: blood. The receptors come from a woman aged 60-75 years in good health.

This clonotype was observed a handful of times. The chain uses TRBV5-1 and TRBJ2-3; D is possibly TRBD2 (6 bases). The V gene's germline CDR1 is SGHRS and CDR2 YFSETQ. V was trimmed by 6 bases and J by 2 bases, leaving 16 bases between them. This CDR3 spans 15 amino acids. The CDR3: CASTSGGALTDTQYF. CDR3 DNA sequence: TGCGCCAGCACCTCTGGCGGGGCACTCACAGATACGCAGTATTTT.

V and J are TRBV10-3 and TRBJ2-5, with TRBD2 matching over 9 bases. The CDR3 totals 13 residues. Germline loops: CDR1 ENHRY, CDR2 SYGVKD. Germline trimming cut 8 bases from V and 0 bases from J; bases unmatched to any gene: 1. The CDR3 coding sequence is TGTGCCATCGCTAGCGGGAACCAAGAGACCCAGTACTTC. This sequence encodes CAIASGNQETQYF.

DNA of the CDR3: TGTGCCAGCAGGACTACCGGGACCCCTAAGCAGTACTTC. As protein: CASRTTGTPKQYF. The chain employs TRBV12-3 or TRBV12-4 and TRBJ2-7; D is perhaps TRBD1 or TRBD2 (5 bases each). Trimming took off 6 bases at V and 8 bases at J, with 17 bases between the two ends. The CDR3 extends over 13 amino acids.

This clonotype was counted ten times or more. The gene calls are TRBV4-1 and TRBJ2-7; D may correspond to TRBD1 or TRBD2 (5 bases each). The CDR3 is made up of 13 amino acids. Trimming shortened V by 1 base and J by 2 bases, and 6 bases separated the two germline ends. The germline V gene has CDR1 MGHRA and CDR2 YSYEKL. The CDR3 nucleotides read TGCGCCAGCAGCCAAGTGGGGGCCTACGAGCAGTACTTC. Amino acid sequence: CASSQVGAYEQYF.

In its sample, this clonotype was seen a few times. The V and J genes are TRBV5-1 and TRBJ1-2; a possible D gene is TRBD1 (5 bases). V was pared by 7 bases and J by 3 bases, with 16 bases between. The CDR3 is made up of 14 amino acids. The germline V gene encodes CDR1 SGHRS and CDR2 YFSETQ. This chain's CDR3 is CASSPDMIDYGYTF. The DNA for the CDR3 is TGCGCCAGCTCCCCGGACATGATAGACTATGGCTACACCTTC.

The chain combines TRBV28 with TRBJ2-6; 9 nucleotides match TRBD1. CDR3 size: 16 residues. V lost 5 bases, J lost 4 bases, and 6 bases stayed unmatched. Germline lookup yields CDR1 MDHEN and CDR2 SYDVKM. This chain's CDR3 is CASSPRTGAGANVLTF. CDR3 sequence (DNA): TGTGCCAGCAGTCCTCGGACAGGGGCCGGGGCCAACGTCCTGACTTTC. Full variable domain (missing parts from reference TRBV28 and TRBJ2-6): DVKVTQSSRYLVKRTGEKVFLECVQDMDHENMFWYRQDPGLGLRLIYFSYDVKMKEKGDIPEGYSVSREKKERFSLILESASTNQTSMYLCASSPRTGAGANVLTFGAGSRLTVL.

The CDR3 reads CASRPGRLAKNIQYF. In DNA, the CDR3 is TGTGCCAGCAGACCAGGGAGACTAGCCAAAAACATTCAGTACTTC. V usage is TRBV27 and J usage is TRBJ2-4; D is tentatively TRBD1 or TRBD2 (5 bases each). Germline V CDR1 and CDR2: MNHEY, SMNVEV (reference sequence). This CDR3 has 15 amino acids. Trimming cost V 6 bases and J 0 bases, with 12 bases left between them.

The rearrangement links TRBV12-3 or TRBV12-4 to TRBJ2-1, with 8 bases that match TRBD1. This CDR3 has 15 residues. The V gene end was trimmed by 3 bases and the J gene end by 3 bases; junction bases not matched to a gene: 4. The CDR3 spells CASSFDRGLYNEQFF. CDR3 DNA sequence: TGTGCCAGCAGTTTTGACAGGGGTCTCTACAATGAGCAGTTCTTC.

This chain links TRBV12-3 or TRBV12-4 with TRBJ2-3; D is undetermined. With 3 bases removed from V and 0 bases from J, the gap between germline ends came to 13 bases. The length of the CDR3 is 16 residues. The CDR3, as DNA: TGTGCCAGCAGTTTCGGATTCTCCGCTAGCACAGATACGCAGTATTTT. Translated: CASSFGFSASTDTQYF.

This rearrangement joins TRBV6-2 or TRBV6-3 to TRBJ2-1; a possible D gene is TRBD2 (6 bases). The CDR3 sequence is 11 residues long. Per germline, CDR1 MNHEY and CDR2 SVGEGT. Trimming shortened V by 5 bases and J by 15 bases, and 14 bases separated the two germline ends. CDR3 protein: CASSDPRDWFF. The CDR3 DNA reads TGTGCCAGCAGTGACCCTCGGGACTGGTTCTTC.

This clonotype showed up just a few times. The chain couples TRBV4-3 to TRBJ1-6; D remains ambiguous. With 1 base removed from V and 9 bases from J, the gap between germline ends came to 13 bases. The germline CDR1 and CDR2 sequences are LGHNA and YSLEER. The CDR3 is made up of 15 amino acids. The CDR3 reads CASSQGVSASSPLHF. The CDR3, as DNA: TGCGCCAGCAGCCAAGGTGTTTCGGCGAGTTCACCCCTCCACTTT.

The chain carries TRBV7-9 and TRBJ2-3; D possibly corresponds to TRBD2 (6 bases). CDR1 is SEHNR and CDR2 is FQNEAQ in the germline V gene (reference sequence). With 5 bases removed from V and 4 bases from J, the gap between germline ends came to 10 bases. The CDR3 runs 13 residues. CDR3 nucleotide sequence: TGTGCCAGCAGCAAGTCGGGGGCAGATACGCAGTATTTT. Translation gives CASSKSGADTQYF.

The chain couples TRBV20-1 to TRBJ2-4; D is uncertain. This CDR3 comprises 12 residues. Between the trimmed V and J ends, which lost 3 bases and 10 bases, there was a span of 13 bases. CDR1 and CDR2 (germline): DFQATT, SNEGSKA (reference sequence). The CDR3 region has the DNA TGCAGTGCTAGGGTCCAGAACGTGATTCAGTACTTC. Translation: CSARVQNVIQYF.

This clonotype was detected only a few times. The V and J genes are TRBV5-1 and TRBJ2-7, with D maybe TRBD2 (5 bases). Germline V lookup: CDR1 SGHRS, CDR2 YFSETQ. V lost 3 bases and J lost 1, with 8 bases in between. This CDR3 contains 13 residues. The CDR3 DNA sequence: TGCGCCAGCAGCTCGGGATGGTCCTACGAGCAGTACTTC. It specifies CASSSGWSYEQYF.

This chain connects TRBV9 to TRBJ2-1; 9 positions match TRBD1. Losses at the gene ends were 0 bases for V and 6 bases for J; bases not matched to a gene: 7. CDR3 size: 16 residues. Germline CDR1 SGDLS, CDR2 YYNGEE. The CDR3 sequence: CASSVGLGTGSNEQFF. The CDR3 nucleotides read TGTGCCAGCAGCGTAGGGTTAGGGACAGGGTCCAATGAGCAGTTCTTC.

V gene TRBV28 combines with J gene TRBJ2-5, with 12 bases aligning to TRBD2. CDR1 is MDHEN and CDR2 is SYDVKM in the germline V gene. After removal of 3 bases from V and 11 bases from J, the junction contained 19 bases not matched to a gene. The CDR3 has 18 residues. CDR3 region: CASSLGSRGTSGYSLQYF. Written as DNA, the CDR3 is TGTGCCAGCAGTTTGGGCTCAAGAGGGACTAGCGGGTACTCTCTGCAGTACTTC.

This rearrangement joins TRBV5-4 to TRBJ2-1, with D tentatively TRBD2 (5 bases). Trimming left V 2 bases short and J 11 bases short, with 20 bases between. The length of the CDR3 is 15 residues. Germline CDR1 reads SGHNT; CDR2 reads YYREEE (reference sequence). CDR3 in amino acids: CASSFGGSQENQQFF. The CDR3 DNA follows: TGTGCCAGCAGCTTCGGCGGGTCGCAGGAGAATCAGCAGTTCTTC.

The rearrangement uses TRBV6-4 and TRBJ2-7, with D unresolved. The DNA end is more similar to TRBJ2-5, so the J call may be wrong. The germline V gene encodes CDR1 MRHNA and CDR2 SNTAGT. The CDR3 is 13 residues long. CDR3 amino acids: CASRQYSKETQYF. CDR3 nucleotide sequence: TGTGCCAGCAGGCAGTATTCCAAAGAGACCCAGTACTTC.

The chain combines TRBV9 with TRBJ1-1, with TRBD1 identical over 9 bases. The V segment lost 0 bases and the J segment 0 bases; nucleotides outside the gene matches: 6. The CDR3 is 17 residues long. Germline V gene sequence: CDR1 SGDLS, CDR2 YYNGEE. The DNA of the CDR3 is TGTGCCAGCAGCGTAGCGGGACAGGGACCGATGAACACTGAAGCTTTCTTT. This sequence encodes CASSVAGQGPMNTEAFF.